The T cell receptor (beta chain) under discussion was sequenced for a study of blood T cell repertoires in COVID-19 (TCRdb year 2020). General notes on the study: Collaborator samples came from the United States, Italy and Spain and covered acute and convalescent phases of COVID-19. Where available, HLA class I and class II types were obtained from metadata supplied by the sample provider rather than from assay-based typing. The prospective study material was composed of cDNA or gDNA derived from T cells, B-cell-depleted T cells, or PBMCs. The dataset comprised deeply sampled blood TCRbeta repertoires from subjects exposed to, actively infected with, or recovered from COVID-19. Sample metadata almost always included a de-identified subject ID, COVID-19 status, age in years and sex. Samples came from the ongoing ImmuneRACE study (first 160 participants) plus 1,254 subjects from 6 global collaborators. The repertoires were made available in a free public database intended to serve as a resource for research on the immune response to SARS-CoV-2.

The collaborating institutions used their own protocols to collect whole blood in K2EDTA tubes. For TCRbeta analysis, collaborator samples were shipped as frozen whole blood, as isolated PBMCs, or as DNA extracted from either sample type. Findings and caveats that apply to the study as a whole: How much clinical and demographic metadata was included differed by source and by participant, and the metadata was provided uncurated.

Taken from the germline V gene, the CDR1 and CDR2 loops are SGDLS and YYNGEE. Including the terminal cysteine and phenylalanine, the CDR3 comprises 15 residues. Only the CDR3 DNA is retained, 45 bases long and in frame from the first base. V is reduced by 8 bases and J by 4 bases, leaving a spacing of 19 bases between them. Of note for this clone: Its antigen is currently not known. Nothing much larger sits one base from this clone, and base qualities are not available.

The immunoSEQ Assay, a bias-controlled multiplex PCR, was used to amplify TCRbeta CDR3 regions from genomic DNA. From the authors' description of their analysis: The number of nucleated cells in each sample was estimated from the amplification of reference gene primers within the assay. To quantify the absolute abundance of each unique TCRbeta CDR3 rearrangement, sequence reads were collapsed and filtered. For each sample, productive Simpson clonality was calculated as the square root of Simpson's diversity index over productive rearrangements. What TCRdb holds here is the immuneACCESS table cut down to in-frame rearrangements. Part of the clones is not present; checked against another copy, under half of the missing clones reflect an unresolved V gene, and the others are unexplained. V and J calls and clone size are given by that table; D and trimming were obtained from the DNA. Present in this sample are roughly 180,000 clones, 85% of which were seen just once. Clones ranked in the top ten supply roughly 8.2% of the sample.

The sequence was collected from a woman in her sixties or seventies with acute or convalescent COVID-19. The specimen was peripheral blood. In this chain, TRBV9 is recombined with TRBJ1-5, with the identity of the D gene unclear. The DNA sequence is as follows: TGTGCCAGTTCAGCCGGGGTTATAGCAAATCAGCCCCAGCATTTT. Its protein reads: CASSAGVIANQPQHF.